This T cell receptor beta chain comes out of a study of blood T cells in healthy people across ages. Study observations and caveats: Compared with aged donors, long-lived donors showed fewer expanded clones, suggesting selection. TCR beta diversity, measured per million T cells, fell in a roughly linear way with age.

Each donor was a healthy Caucasian individual from Russia, aged roughly 6 to 90. Comment on this clonotype: Its antigen is not identified.

A sample-barcoded 5' primer and a J-beta primer mix were used in a second PCR of roughly 7 to 12 cycles. TCRdb itself ran the 5' RACE reads through MiXCR, one entry per CDR3 protein. Here the sample spans about 1.4 million distinct CDR3 sequences, 59% being singletons. This clonotype originated in a young man in good health. The sample consisted of blood.

Here the CDR3 DNA reads TGTGCCAGCAGTTTTGGGAGCGGGGGGTGCAATGAGCAGTTCTTC. This gives the protein CASSFGSGGCNEQFF. The genes are TRBV27 and TRBJ2-1, with 9 bases lining up with TRBD2. Trimming removed 3 bases from V and 6 bases from J; junction bases left unmatched: 6. The CDR3 runs to 15 residues. Germline assignment: CDR1 MNHEY and CDR2 SMNVEV (reference sequence).